Below, 12 T cell receptor beta chains from the same sample are listed, as sequenced in a study of blood T cell repertoires in COVID-19. Clones were sequenced by immunoSEQ multiplex PCR, and TCRdb holds only the in-frame ones, with some missing. The sample holds roughly 300,000 clones, 70% to 90% seen once. What was sequenced was peripheral blood. The receptors were sampled from a woman under 40 with COVID-19, enrolled during active disease.

The chain couples TRBV4-2 to TRBJ2-1; 15 bases match TRBD2. V lost 3 bases, J lost 7 bases, and 19 bases stayed unmatched. Germline CDR1 and CDR2: LGHNA and YNFKEQ. The CDR3 covers 21 residues. The CDR3 here is CASSHPIGLAGGRDPSNEQFF. DNA of the CDR3: TGTGCCAGCAGCCACCCTATCGGACTAGCGGGGGGGCGGGACCCCTCAAATGAGCAGTTCTTC.

J is TRBJ2-3 and V is TRBV5-4, with 8 bases fitting TRBD1. This CDR3 comprises 16 residues. Trimming removed 4 bases from V and 2 bases from J; junction bases left unmatched: 9. The germline CDR1 and CDR2 sequences are SGHNT and YYREEE (reference sequence). The CDR3, as DNA: TGTGCCAGCAGCGCGCCGACAGGGGCGGACACAGATACGCAGTATTTT. Translation gives CASSAPTGADTDTQYF.

This chain uses TRBV7-9 with TRBJ1-6; perhaps TRBD1 as D (6 bases). The germline V gene has CDR1 SEHNR and CDR2 FQNEAQ (reference sequence). The CDR3 runs to 16 residues. V dropped 3 bases and J dropped 0 bases, with 9 bases sitting between them. CDR3: CASSFGQPSYNSPLHF. CDR3 sequence (DNA): TGTGCCAGCAGCTTTGGACAGCCCTCCTATAATTCACCCCTCCACTTT. The whole variable domain, filled in from reference TRBV7-9 and TRBJ1-6, reads DTGVSQNPRHKITKRGQNVTFRCDPISEHNRLYWYRQTLGQGPEFLTYFQNEAQLEKSRLLSDRFSAERPKGSFSTLEIQRTEQGDSAMYLCASSFGQPSYNSPLHFGNGTRLTVT.

The chain has TRBV29-1 and TRBJ2-3, with 9 bases matching TRBD2. V lost 1 base and J lost 11; bases outside the gene matches: 10. The CDR3 covers 14 residues. Germline V gives CDR1 SQVTM, CDR2 ANQGSEA. Here the CDR3 DNA reads TGCAGCGTTGAAGGTAGCGGGGGTCCCTGGGGGCAGTATTTT. As protein: CSVEGSGGPWGQYF.

This chain links TRBV5-8 with TRBJ1-1, with D perhaps matching TRBD1 (5 bases). CDR3 length equals 14 residues. V was cut by 0 bases and J by 1 base, with 7 bases left in between. CDR1 and CDR2 (germline): SGHTS, YDEGEE. The CDR3, as DNA: TGTGCCAGCAGCTTGGGGAGGGGGAACACTGAAGCTTTCTTT. Its translation is CASSLGRGNTEAFF.

The rearrangement joins TRBV6-1 to TRBJ2-3; 8 positions agree with TRBD1. The V segment lost 3 bases and the J segment 0 bases; nucleotides outside the gene matches: 5. In germline, CDR1 is MNHNS, CDR2 SASEGT. The CDR3 loop spans 16 amino acids. CDR3 in amino acids: CASSDGTGGSTDTQYF. CDR3 in DNA: TGTGCCAGCAGTGATGGGACAGGAGGAAGCACAGATACGCAGTATTTT.

This chain links TRBV2 with TRBJ2-7; 7 bases are a match to TRBD1. Germline-derived CDR1 and CDR2 are SNHLY and FYNNEI. The CDR3 runs to 13 residues. J was trimmed by 4 bases and V by 7 bases; bases with no gene match: 7. CDR3 nucleotide sequence: TGTGCCAGCACATGGGACAGTACGTACGAGCAGTACTTC. Its protein product is CASTWDSTYEQYF.

The chain couples TRBV6-6 to TRBJ2-5; 7 bases are a match to TRBD2. Germline CDR1 reads MNHNY; CDR2 reads SVGAGI (reference sequence). The CDR3 is 14 amino acids. The V gene end was trimmed by 6 bases and the J gene end by 1 base; junction bases not matched to a gene: 5. DNA of the CDR3: TGTGCCAGCAGGGGTAGCGGGCTCCAAGAGACCCAGTACTTC. It yields the protein CASRGSGLQETQYF.

This clone was recorded a few times. The V and J genes are TRBV5-1 and TRBJ2-1; perhaps TRBD1 as D (6 bases). Germline values: CDR1 SGHRS, CDR2 YFSETQ. V was shortened by 0 bases and J by 4 bases, with 8 bases between the two germline ends. The CDR3 length is 14 residues. CDR3 bases: TGCGCCAGCAGCTTGGCCGACAGGTACAATGAGCAGTTCTTC. This encodes CASSLADRYNEQFF.

The genes are TRBV6-6 and TRBJ2-5; D perhaps matches TRBD1 (6 bases). The V end was cut by 5 bases, the J end by 1 base, with 8 bases between. CDR1 and CDR2 (germline): MNHNY, SVGAGI (reference sequence). The CDR3 is 13 residues long. The CDR3 sequence is CASSTGIQETQYF. The CDR3, as DNA: TGTGCCAGCAGTACAGGGATCCAAGAGACCCAGTACTTC.

This sequence joins TRBV6-1 and TRBJ1-2, with D perhaps matching TRBD1 (6 bases). Germline lookup yields CDR1 MNHNS and CDR2 SASEGT. This CDR3 is 14 amino acids long. V dropped 8 bases and J dropped 7 bases, with 20 bases sitting between them. This CDR3 is CASGLQGSLRGYTF. Here the CDR3 DNA reads TGTGCCAGCGGCTTACAGGGCTCTCTCCGTGGCTACACCTTC.

The rearrangement joins TRBV6-5 to TRBJ2-7; maybe TRBD2 (5 bases). The CDR3 has 14 amino acids. Trimming cost V 0 bases and J 1 base, with 7 bases left between them. Germline-derived CDR1 and CDR2 are MNHEY and SVGAGI. The CDR3 spells CASSYSRDSYEQYF. CDR3 in DNA: TGTGCCAGCAGTTACTCTCGGGATTCCTACGAGCAGTACTTC.